Below are 25 T cell receptor beta chains sequenced from a single sample in a study of blood T cell repertoires in COVID-19. Measured with immunoSEQ multiplex PCR; TCRdb has only the in-frame clones, and not every one. The data hold under 300,000 clones, with approximately 85% observed a single time. The specimen sequenced was PBMCs or T cells enriched from blood (not recorded which). These receptors came from a woman aged 45-60 years who had been exposed to COVID-19.

V is TRBV5-1 and J is TRBJ2-3; 8 nucleotides align to TRBD2. CDR1 is SGHRS and CDR2 is YFSETQ in the germline V gene. V trimming: 4 bases; J trimming: 0 bases; junction bases outside the gene matches: 10. CDR3 length: 17 residues. CDR3 region: CASSRGNGGASTDTQYF. The DNA of the CDR3 is TGCGCCAGCAGCCGCGGGAACGGGGGGGCTAGCACAGATACGCAGTATTTT.

The chain has TRBV21-1 and TRBJ1-1. TRBV21-1 is noted as a pseudogene. This CDR3 is built from 10 residues. Written as DNA, the CDR3 is TGTGCCCCCGGGGGCACTGAAGCTTTCTTT. This sequence encodes CAPGGTEAFF.

The chain carries TRBV7-2 and TRBJ1-2; 11 bases are a match to TRBD1. This CDR3 contains 16 residues. J was trimmed by 7 bases and V by 4 bases; bases with no gene match: 11. CDR1 and CDR2 from the germline V gene are SGHTA and FQGNSA. In DNA form, the CDR3 reads TGTGCCAGCAGCTCCGCGACGGACAGGGGGCTCGGTGGCTACACCTTC. Translating it yields CASSSATDRGLGGYTF.

The CDR3 sequence is CASSGQPNYGYTF. The CDR3 coding sequence is TGTGCCAGCAGTGGACAGCCCAACTATGGCTACACCTTC. The chain recombines TRBV2 with TRBJ1-2; the D gene is possibly TRBD1 (5 bases). V was cut by 4 bases and J by 2 bases, with 8 bases left in between. The CDR3 is 13 amino acids. Germline V gene sequence: CDR1 SNHLY, CDR2 FYNNEI.

This clone appeared once. The rearrangement joins TRBV10-3 to TRBJ1-2; 8 bases match TRBD1. The V gene's germline CDR1 is ENHRY and CDR2 SYGVKD. CDR3 length: 14 amino acids. Unmatched junction bases numbered 6, after V lost 6 bases and J lost 3 bases. CDR3 amino acids: CAISGQGKDYGYTF. The CDR3 nucleotides are TGTGCCATCAGCGGACAGGGCAAGGACTATGGCTACACCTTC.

The rearrangement joins TRBV5-1 to TRBJ2-1; 9 bases agree with TRBD2. Germline loops: CDR1 SGHRS, CDR2 YFSETQ. J gave up 8 bases and V 3 bases, and 9 bases lay outside the gene matches. CDR3 length: 15 residues. The DNA of the CDR3 is TGCGCCAGCAGCTATTCAGCGGGGGGCCGGGATGAGCAGTTCTTC. Encoded protein: CASSYSAGGRDEQFF. Full variable domain (outside the CDR3, taken from reference TRBV5-1 and TRBJ2-1): KAGVTQTPRYLIKTRGQQVTLSCSPISGHRSVSWYQQTPGQGLQFLFEYFSETQRNKGNFPGRFSGRQFSNSRSEMNVSTLELGDSALYLCASSYSAGGRDEQFFGPGTRLTVL.

This rearrangement joins TRBV21-1 to TRBJ1-2; TRBD1, the table's D call, was not compared with the DNA. TRBV21-1 is termed a pseudogene. The CDR3 spans 16 residues. CDR3 sequence (DNA): TGTGCCAGCAGCAAAGGATGGACAGGGGATGGGTATGGCTACACCTTC. Translating it yields CASSKGWTGDGYGYTF.

This chain joins TRBV5-4 and TRBJ1-1; TRBD1 aligns across 8 bases. CDR1 and CDR2 from the germline V gene are SGHNT and YYREEE (reference sequence). This CDR3 comprises 17 residues. J gave up 2 bases and V 7 bases, and 16 bases lay outside the gene matches. CDR3 loop: CASHLTQGASGNTEAFF. The CDR3 bases are TGTGCCAGCCACCTAACCCAGGGGGCGTCGGGAAACACTGAAGCTTTCTTT.

The V and J genes are TRBV19 and TRBJ1-1; 7 bases fit TRBD1. CDR1 is LNHDA and CDR2 is SQIVND in the germline V gene (reference sequence). The CDR3 consists of 15 residues. Trimming at V came to 5 bases and at J to 3 bases, leaving 9 bases not matched to a gene. The chain's CDR3 is CASSLITQGDTEAFF. Here the CDR3 DNA reads TGTGCCAGTAGTCTTATCACTCAGGGGGACACTGAAGCTTTCTTT.

This clone has only one observation. This chain connects TRBV19 to TRBJ1-1; D call uncertain. V shed 4 bases and J shed 0 bases, with 6 bases lying between them. The V gene's germline CDR1 is LNHDA and CDR2 SQIVND (reference sequence). The CDR3 is 13 residues long. As DNA, the CDR3 is TGTGCCAGTAGTACTTTCTTGAACACTGAAGCTTTCTTT. Translating it yields CASSTFLNTEAFF.

The rearrangement uses TRBV9 and TRBJ1-2; 9 bases are a match to TRBD1. The V gene end was trimmed by 3 bases and the J gene end by 4 bases; junction bases not matched to a gene: 4. Germline V gene sequence: CDR1 SGDLS, CDR2 YYNGEE. CDR3 length: 14 residues. The CDR3 sequence: CASSDRTGAYGYTF. The DNA of the CDR3 is TGTGCCAGCAGCGATAGGACAGGGGCCTATGGCTACACCTTC.

V gene TRBV3-1 (or the pseudogene TRBV3-2) combines with J gene TRBJ2-2; D is undetermined. The CDR3 length is 15 residues. CDR1 and CDR2 (germline): LGHDT, YNNKEL (reference sequence). V was shortened by 4 bases and J by 4 bases, with 13 bases between the two germline ends. The CDR3 DNA reads as TGTGCCAGCAGCCCAACATCAGCAGGCACCGGGGAGCTGTTTTTT. Translating gives CASSPTSAGTGELFF.

In its sample, this clone was seen a few times. The rearrangement joins TRBV28 to TRBJ1-5; D gene unclear. This CDR3 has 12 amino acids. Trimming stripped 6 bases from V and 7 bases from J, with 10 bases between. From germline, CDR1 is MDHEN and CDR2 SYDVKM. CDR3 DNA sequence: TGTGCCAGCAGCGTTGGAGAGCAGCCCCAGCATTTT. The encoded protein is CASSVGEQPQHF. Using reference TRBV28 and TRBJ1-5 for the parts outside the CDR3, the full variable domain is DVKVTQSSRYLVKRTGEKVFLECVQDMDHENMFWYRQDPGLGLRLIYFSYDVKMKEKGDIPEGYSVSREKKERFSLILESASTNQTSMYLCASSVGEQPQHFGDGTRLSIL.

The genes are TRBV9 and TRBJ2-3, with unresolved D. Germline values: CDR1 SGDLS, CDR2 YYNGEE. Trimming left V 0 bases short and J 0 bases short, with 2 bases between. CDR3 size: 13 residues. CDR3 region: CASSVASTDTQYF. The CDR3 DNA is TGTGCCAGCAGCGTAGCAAGCACAGATACGCAGTATTTT.

The CDR3 sequence: CATSPGQETQYF. The CDR3, as DNA: TGTGCCACCTCCCCAGGTCAAGAGACCCAGTACTTC. V gene TRBV11-1 combines with J gene TRBJ2-5; D call uncertain. V was clipped by 10 bases and J by 2 bases, with 11 bases between them. Looked up from germline, CDR1 is SGHAT and CDR2 is FQDESV (reference sequence). The CDR3 runs to 12 residues.

This clone has a single count. The chain has TRBV30 and TRBJ1-1, with 10 bases fitting TRBD1. With 4 bases clipped from V and 1 base from J, the junction kept 3 bases outside the gene matches. CDR3 size: 14 residues. CDR1 and CDR2 (germline): GTSNPN, SVGIG (reference sequence). The CDR3 loop is CAWTRDRGNTEAFF. The CDR3 DNA reads as TGTGCCTGGACCCGGGACAGGGGGAACACTGAAGCTTTCTTT.

J is TRBJ1-3 and V is TRBV6-6, with 7 bases fitting TRBD1. The germline gives CDR1 MNHNY, CDR2 SVGAGI (reference sequence). The CDR3 covers 16 residues. The ends lost 7 bases at V and 2 bases at J; junction bases unmatched: 11. The CDR3 DNA reads TGTGCCAGCACAAGCCCGAAGGGGGCGGCTGGAAACACCATATATTTT. Encoded protein: CASTSPKGAAGNTIYF.

This clone showed up just once. The V and J genes are TRBV19 and TRBJ1-1; no firm D call. The CDR3 has 13 residues. The V end lost 0 bases, the J end lost 2 bases, and 4 bases lay between the germline ends. CDR1 and CDR2 from the germline V gene are LNHDA and SQIVND (reference sequence). The CDR3 protein is CASSIDGNTEAFF. The CDR3 region has the DNA TGTGCCAGTAGTATAGATGGCAACACTGAAGCTTTCTTT.

Comment on this clone: In the same sample, other DNA sequences code for this CDR3. The genes are TRBV18 and TRBJ1-1; 9 nucleotides line up with TRBD1. From germline, CDR1 is KGHSH and CDR2 LQKENI. V dropped 3 bases and J dropped 3; count of bases not matched to a gene: 2. This CDR3 is 14 amino acids long. In nucleotides, the CDR3 is TGTGCCAGCTCACCCAGGACAGGGGACACTGAAGCTTTCTTT. Amino acids: CASSPRTGDTEAFF.

The chain links TRBV6-5 to TRBJ1-3, with TRBD1 as a possible D gene (5 bases). The CDR3 consists of 14 residues. The V gene's germline CDR1 is MNHEY and CDR2 SVGAGI. CDR3 region: CPRKGDFSGNTIYF. DNA of the CDR3: TGTCCACGAAAAGGGGACTTCTCTGGAAACACCATATATTTT.

The chain combines TRBV4-3 with TRBJ2-1; maybe TRBD2 (6 bases). CDR1 is LGHNA and CDR2 is YSLEER in the germline V gene. CDR3 length: 16 residues. The V and J ends lost 0 bases and 6 bases respectively, with 15 bases between them. The CDR3 loop is CASSQDRTSPGNEQFF. The CDR3 bases are TGCGCCAGCAGCCAAGATCGCACTAGCCCAGGCAATGAGCAGTTCTTC.

V gene TRBV19 combines with J gene TRBJ2-3, with D possibly being TRBD1 (5 bases). The CDR3 is 13 residues long. Trimming stripped 10 bases from V and 0 bases from J, with 11 bases between. Per germline, CDR1 LNHDA and CDR2 SQIVND (reference sequence). In nucleotides, the CDR3 is TGTGCCACCCAGGGAACCAGCACAGATACGCAGTATTTT. Its translation is CATQGTSTDTQYF.

This sequence joins TRBV18 and TRBJ1-2; 7 nucleotides align to TRBD1. Germline V gene data show CDR1 as KGHSH and CDR2 as LQKENI. This CDR3 is built from 15 residues. V trimming: 2 bases; J trimming: 3 bases; junction bases outside the gene matches: 6. The CDR3 loop reads CASSPTLDRDYGYTF. Written as DNA, the CDR3 is TGTGCCAGCTCACCAACTCTCGACAGGGACTATGGCTACACCTTC.

This clone showed up just once. This sequence joins TRBV29-1 and TRBJ1-2, with a weak D call TRBD1 (5 bases). The germline V and J ends were trimmed by 3 bases and 9 bases, with 11 bases remaining between them. Germline values: CDR1 SQVTM, CDR2 ANQGSEA. This CDR3 region has 11 residues. The CDR3 sequence: CSVEQGKSYTF. The CDR3 DNA is TGCAGCGTTGAGCAGGGTAAAAGCTACACCTTC.

V and J are TRBV6-2 or TRBV6-3 and TRBJ1-3, with D unresolved. Trimming removed 6 bases at V and 7 bases at J, with 16 bases between. CDR3 length: 14 residues. Germline CDR1 and CDR2: MNHEY and SVGEGT. CDR3 bases: TGTGCCAGCAGCAACACTATCGGCGGGAACACCATATATTTT. Translated, it gives CASSNTIGGNTIYF.